The 9 T cell receptor beta chains given below trace back to one sample, sequenced in a study of patients and donors after allogeneic stem cell transplantation. MiXCR was run by TCRdb on the RT-PCR reads, yielding one entry per CDR3 protein. This sample has approximately 88,000 distinct CDR3 sequences, with approximately 5.2% found just once. Sequencing was performed on blood, either unsorted or a sorted T cell fraction (not recorded which). These receptors all stem from a human donor who was either an allogeneic HSCT recipient or a stem cell or donor lymphocyte infusion donor (not recorded which). It is not recorded whose cells these are; they may come from a transplant donor.

This clonotype was counted ten times or more. V is TRBV7-6 and J is TRBJ2-1; perhaps D is TRBD1 or TRBD2 (5 bases each). V was shortened by 5 bases and J by 9 bases, with 8 bases between the two germline ends. The CDR3 covers 11 residues. Germline values: CDR1 SGHVS, CDR2 FNYEAQ. The CDR3 DNA reads as TGTGCCAGCAGCCTAGGGACTGAGCAGTTCTTC. Amino acid sequence: CASSLGTEQFF.

This clonotype was recorded many times. The V call is TRBV27, the J call TRBJ2-5, with D perhaps given as TRBD1 or TRBD2 (6 bases each). Germline V lookup: CDR1 MNHEY, CDR2 SMNVEV (reference sequence). The length of the CDR3 is 13 residues. Trimming removed 7 bases from V and 7 bases from J, with 16 bases in between. The CDR3: CASTTSEGGTQYF. The CDR3 DNA is TGTGCCAGCACCACCTCTGAGGGGGGGACCCAGTACTTC.

This clonotype was detected many times. A junction boundary mismatches the germline segment, possibly from a read error. The chain has TRBV7-9 and TRBJ1-1; D ambiguous. CDR1 and CDR2 from the germline V gene are SEHNR and FQNEAQ (reference sequence). The CDR3 has 12 amino acids. CDR3 bases: TGTGCCAGCAGCTTAATGAAGACTGAAGCTTTCTTT. It yields the protein CASSLMKTEAFF. The complete variable domain, with remaining parts taken from reference TRBV7-9 and TRBJ1-1, reads DTGVSQNPRHKITKRGQNVTFRCDPISEHNRLYWYRQTLGQGPEFLTYFQNEAQLEKSRLLSDRFSAERPKGSFSTLEIQRTEQGDSAMYLCASSLMKTEAFFGQGTRLTVV.

This clonotype was detected many times. The J gene is TRBJ2-7, the V gene TRBV4-2; D is undetermined. The V and J ends lost 1 base and 2 bases respectively, with 15 bases between them. The CDR3 covers 16 residues. From germline, CDR1 is LGHNA and CDR2 YNFKEQ. The CDR3 is CASSQAEGLLTYEQYF. For the CDR3, the DNA is TGTGCCAGCAGCCAAGCAGAAGGGCTGCTGACCTACGAGCAGTACTTC.

This clonotype was detected ten times or more. V is TRBV20-1 and J is TRBJ2-5, with TRBD1 matching over 11 bases. CDR3 length: 14 amino acids. The ends lost 6 bases at V and 4 bases at J; junction bases unmatched: 7. Germline CDR1 reads DFQATT; CDR2 reads SNEGSKA (reference sequence). CDR3 sequence (DNA): TGCAGTGCCCGGCCCGGGACAGGGGGAGAGACCCAGTACTTC. Its translation: CSARPGTGGETQYF.

This clonotype came up many times. The chain joins TRBV7-9 to TRBJ2-4, with 7 bases matching TRBD1. The length of the CDR3 is 11 residues. Germline CDR1 is SEHNR and CDR2 is FQNEAQ (reference sequence). The V gene end was trimmed by 5 bases and the J gene end by 13 bases; junction bases not matched to a gene: 5. The CDR3 DNA reads as TGTGCCAGCAGCGGCGACAGGGCCCAGTACTTC. Translated, it gives CASSGDRAQYF. The entire variable domain, with the rest obtained from reference TRBV7-9 and TRBJ2-4, is as follows: DTGVSQNPRHKITKRGQNVTFRCDPISEHNRLYWYRQTLGQGPEFLTYFQNEAQLEKSRLLSDRFSAERPKGSFSTLEIQRTEQGDSAMYLCASSGDRAQYFGAGTRLSVL.

This clonotype showed up just a few times. The genes are TRBV4-2 and TRBJ1-2; TRBD1 matches at 7 bases. V gave up 5 bases and J gave up 6 bases; unmatched junction bases: 12. CDR1 LGHNA and CDR2 YNFKEQ come from the germline V gene. The CDR3 is made up of 15 amino acids. CDR3 in amino acids: CASSEIDRADDGYTF. DNA for the CDR3: TGTGCCAGCAGCGAGATCGACAGGGCCGATGATGGCTACACCTTC.

Ten or more counts support this clonotype. The chain links TRBV3-1 to TRBJ2-1; 12 bases fit TRBD2. The V gene end was trimmed by 2 bases and the J gene end by 0 bases; junction bases not matched to a gene: 8. Germline V gene lookup returns CDR1 LGHDT and CDR2 YNNKEL (reference sequence). There are 19 residues in the CDR3. This CDR3 is CASSQRGTSGPSSYNEQFF. CDR3 nucleotide sequence: TGTGCCAGCAGCCAACGTGGGACTAGCGGGCCTAGCTCCTACAATGAGCAGTTCTTC.

This clonotype was seen at least ten times. CDR3 coding DNA: TGTGCCAGCAGCTTAGGAGGGGTTTCAGCATGGGCTTTCTTT. It encodes CASSLGGVSAWAFF. This chain uses TRBV11-2 with TRBJ1-1; TRBD1 might be the D (5 bases). Trimming left V 1 base short and J 11 bases short, with 17 bases between. This CDR3 is built from 14 residues. Germline V gives CDR1 SGHAT, CDR2 FQNNGV.